This TCR beta chain was sequenced for a study of blood T cell repertoires in COVID-19. Measured with immunoSEQ multiplex PCR; TCRdb has only the in-frame clones, and not every one. Here the sample spans a few hundred thousand clones, roughly 90% being singletons. The Seattle patients, enrolled during active infection, were followed longitudinally. The V end lost 1 base, the J end lost 0 bases, and 9 bases lay between the germline ends. Germline V gives CDR1 SEHNR, CDR2 FQNEAQ (reference sequence). The CDR3 contains 15 residues. The rearrangement joins TRBV7-9 to TRBJ2-5; D gene unclear. The sample consisted of peripheral blood. This clonotype originated in a man aged 18 to 29 with COVID-19, enrolled during active disease. The CDR3 loop reads CASSLVLGDQETQYF. The CDR3 nucleotides read TGTGCCAGCAGCTTAGTCCTAGGAGACCAAGAGACCCAGTACTTC.